Each of the 3 T cell receptor beta chains below was sequenced from the same sample in a study of T cells after yellow fever vaccination (dated by TCRdb to about 2019). The intended sense of this specimen's treatment or condition label: live attenuated yellow fever vaccine strain. The library was made by 5' RACE. The data were produced on an Illumina NovaSeq 6000. Through fastp at Q25 and MiXCR, TCRdb rebuilt clones from the public reads, retaining in-frame beta chains. Each entry is one CDR3 protein sequence, shown with its most common DNA and genes. For this sample the table gives some 240,000 distinct CDR3 sequences, of which less than 3.5% were detected only once. The ten largest make up roughly 3.2% of the sample. This material consisted of CD4+ T cells sorted from PBMCs, taken 10 days after the yellow fever booster vaccination. The receptors originated from a man between 18 and 29 years old who received the YFV17D yellow fever vaccine.

This clonotype occurred many times. The chain is built from TRBV7-2 and TRBJ1-1; D is unclear. The germline gives CDR1 SGHTA, CDR2 FQGNSA. The CDR3 runs to 14 residues. V lost 1 base, J lost 1 base, and 7 bases lay in between. The DNA for the CDR3 is TGTGCCAGCAGCTTAGAATACCGGAACACTGAAGCTTTCTTT. It encodes CASSLEYRNTEAFF.

This clonotype was counted many times. V and J are TRBV10-3 and TRBJ2-1; D perhaps matches TRBD1 (6 bases). The CDR3 runs 19 residues. From germline, CDR1 is ENHRY and CDR2 SYGVKD. Trimming took off 4 bases at V and 0 bases at J, with 22 bases between the two ends. Written as DNA, the CDR3 is TGTGCCATCAGTGCCCCGTGGGCTTTTGGACAGCGCTCCTACAATGAGCAGTTCTTC. It translates to CAISAPWAFGQRSYNEQFF.

This clonotype has only a few counts. V usage is TRBV27 and J usage is TRBJ2-2; no clear D gene. CDR3 length equals 14 residues. V lost 5 bases and J 2 bases, leaving 9 bases between the germline ends. The germline V gene encodes CDR1 MNHEY and CDR2 SMNVEV (reference sequence). The CDR3 sequence: CASSPTYNTGELFF. CDR3 sequence (DNA): TGTGCCAGCAGTCCTACATACAACACCGGGGAGCTGTTTTTT.